The 10 T cell receptor beta chains given below trace back to one sample, sequenced in a study of OX40 agonist ivuxolimab in advanced cancers. TCRdb's table, derived via immunoSEQ multiplex PCR, lists solely in-frame clones and lacks some. The table includes around 75,000 clones, approximately 78% detected once. The material sequenced was CD4+ or CD8+ T cells sorted from blood, taken in a trial of the OX40 agonist ivuxolimab. Receptor source: an adult with an advanced solid tumor such as melanoma, head and neck, liver or kidney cancer.

The rearrangement links TRBV5-6 to TRBJ1-2; tentatively, D is TRBD1 (6 bases). This CDR3 has 15 amino acids. Trimming took off 4 bases at V and 4 bases at J, with 17 bases between the two ends. CDR1 and CDR2 (germline): SGHDT, YYEEEE. The CDR3: CASSRTGLGTYGYTF. The CDR3 DNA is TGTGCCAGCAGCCGCACAGGGTTAGGGACCTATGGCTACACCTTC.

This clone has just a few counts. The rearrangement joins TRBV19 to TRBJ1-6, with TRBD1 as a possible D gene (5 bases). This CDR3 region has 12 residues. Germline CDR1 reads LNHDA; CDR2 reads SQIVND (reference sequence). Deletions cut 8 bases from V and 6 bases from J, with 8 bases between. CDR3 in amino acids: CASGTVNSPLHF. In DNA form, the CDR3 reads TGTGCCAGTGGGACGGTTAATTCACCCCTCCACTTT. The full variable domain, in which reference TRBV19 and TRBJ1-6 provide the parts outside the CDR3, is DGGITQSPKYLFRKEGQNVTLSCEQNLNHDAMYWYRQDPGQGLRLIYYSQIVNDFQKGDIAEGYSVSREKKESFPLTVTSAQKNPTAFYLCASGTVNSPLHFGNGTRLTVT.

The rearrangement uses TRBV29-1 and TRBJ2-3; possibly TRBD2 for D (7 bases). Germline assignment: CDR1 SQVTM and CDR2 ANQGSEA. V shed 1 base and J shed 6 bases, with 20 bases lying between them. This CDR3 has 16 residues. Here the CDR3 DNA reads TGCAGCGTTGAAGGCGAGGGGGGGACGAACCGGGATACGCAGTATTTT. It codes for CSVEGEGGTNRDTQYF.

This clone came up a few times. The chain uses TRBV2 and TRBJ1-2; TRBD1 might be the D (5 bases). This CDR3 is 13 amino acids long. V shed 8 bases and J shed 5 bases, with 15 bases lying between them. Germline loops: CDR1 SNHLY, CDR2 FYNNEI. The CDR3 coding sequence is TGTGCCAGCGGAGGTGAAAGGGGTTATGGCTACACCTTC. Encoded protein: CASGGERGYGYTF.

This chain uses TRBV7-9 with TRBJ2-7; 8 bases are shared with TRBD1. The CDR3 extends over 15 amino acids. The germline CDR1 and CDR2 sequences are SEHNR and FQNEAQ (reference sequence). V shed 0 bases and J 4 bases; nucleotides not matched to a gene: 5. CDR3 in DNA: TGTGCCAGCAGCTTAGCGGCAGGGGGCGCTTACGAGCAGTACTTC. It encodes CASSLAAGGAYEQYF.

The chain couples TRBV18 to TRBJ1-5; TRBD1 matches at 9 bases. The length of the CDR3 is 16 residues. Germline values: CDR1 KGHSH, CDR2 LQKENI. With 4 bases clipped from V and 0 bases from J, the junction kept 4 bases outside the gene matches. The CDR3 DNA reads as TGTGCCAGCTCACTACAGGGGGCTCATAGCAATCAGCCCCAGCATTTT. As protein: CASSLQGAHSNQPQHF.

Notes on this clone: Compared with germline, one end of the junction differs, possibly owing to a read error. This chain connects TRBV11-2 to TRBJ1-1; D remains unclear. Germline V gene data show CDR1 as SGHAT and CDR2 as FQNNGV. This CDR3 region has 11 residues. CDR3 sequence reads: CASSSGGTTIF. As DNA, the CDR3 is TGTGCCAGCAGCTCGGGAGGCACGACCATCTTT.

This chain joins TRBV7-2 and TRBJ1-5; the match to TRBD1 covers 7 bases. The CDR3 is made up of 15 amino acids. Germline V gene lookup returns CDR1 SGHTA and CDR2 FQGNSA. With V trimmed by 5 bases and J by 6 bases, 10 bases remained unmatched. The CDR3 protein is CASSPRQGPGQPQHF. CDR3 coding DNA: TGTGCCAGCAGCCCCCGACAGGGCCCAGGTCAGCCCCAGCATTTT.

This clone has just a few counts. This chain joins TRBV5-4 and TRBJ1-1; D not certain. Trimming removed 4 bases at V and 0 bases at J, with 13 bases between. CDR3 size: 15 residues. From germline, CDR1 is SGHNT and CDR2 YYREEE (reference sequence). The CDR3 DNA reads TGTGCCAGCAGCCCGTCAGTTACTATGAACACTGAAGCTTTCTTT. Protein product: CASSPSVTMNTEAFF.

The CDR3, as DNA: TGTGCCAGCTCACCAAGGGGGGCCACAGATACGCAGTATTTT. Translated, it gives CASSPRGATDTQYF. J is TRBJ2-3 and V is TRBV18; D may match TRBD1 or TRBD2 (6 bases each). The CDR3 contains 14 residues. Trimming pared 2 bases from V and 2 bases from J, leaving 8 bases between. Germline V gene sequence: CDR1 KGHSH, CDR2 LQKENI.